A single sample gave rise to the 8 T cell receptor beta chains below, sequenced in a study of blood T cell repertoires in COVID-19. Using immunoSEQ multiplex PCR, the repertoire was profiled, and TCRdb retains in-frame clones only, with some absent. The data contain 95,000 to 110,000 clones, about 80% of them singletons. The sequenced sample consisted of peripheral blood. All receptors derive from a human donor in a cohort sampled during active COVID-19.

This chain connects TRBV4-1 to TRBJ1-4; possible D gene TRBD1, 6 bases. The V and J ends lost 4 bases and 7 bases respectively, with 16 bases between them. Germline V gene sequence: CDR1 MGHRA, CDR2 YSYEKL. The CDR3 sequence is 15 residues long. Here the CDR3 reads CASSRSTGSTEKLFF. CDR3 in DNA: TGCGCCAGCAGCCGAAGCACAGGGAGTACTGAAAAACTGTTTTTT.

The CDR3 nucleotides read TGTGCCAGCTCACCACTTGGACTAGCGGGGGTTGGGGATACGCAGTATTTT. It encodes CASSPLGLAGVGDTQYF. This sequence joins TRBV18 and TRBJ2-3, with TRBD2 identical over 13 bases. Germline loops: CDR1 KGHSH, CDR2 LQKENI. CDR3 size: 17 residues. The J segment lost 6 bases and the V segment lost 1 base, leaving 7 bases of the junction unmatched.

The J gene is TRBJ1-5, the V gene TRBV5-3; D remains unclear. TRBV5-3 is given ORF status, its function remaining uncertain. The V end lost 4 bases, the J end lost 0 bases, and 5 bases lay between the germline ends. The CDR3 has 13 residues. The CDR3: CARSISSNQPQHF. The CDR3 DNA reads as TGTGCCAGAAGCATCTCTAGCAATCAGCCCCAGCATTTT.

The CDR3 DNA follows: TGCGCCAGCAACTGGGGCAGTGACACCGGGGAGCTGTTTTTT. Translating gives CASNWGSDTGELFF. The chain employs TRBV5-1 and TRBJ2-2; D possibly corresponds to TRBD1 (5 bases). V dropped 6 bases and J dropped 3 bases, with 12 bases sitting between them. The CDR3 contains 14 residues. Looked up from germline, CDR1 is SGHRS and CDR2 is YFSETQ. The whole variable domain, filled in from reference TRBV5-1 and TRBJ2-2, reads KAGVTQTPRYLIKTRGQQVTLSCSPISGHRSVSWYQQTPGQGLQFLFEYFSETQRNKGNFPGRFSGRQFSNSRSEMNVSTLELGDSALYLCASNWGSDTGELFFGEGSRLTVL.

In DNA form, the CDR3 reads TGTGCCAGCAGCAAAGAGGCGGAAGTTAGCAATCAGCCCCAGCATTTT. This gives the protein CASSKEAEVSNQPQHF. The chain employs TRBV21-1 and TRBJ1-5. TRBV21-1 represents a pseudogene. This CDR3 comprises 16 residues.

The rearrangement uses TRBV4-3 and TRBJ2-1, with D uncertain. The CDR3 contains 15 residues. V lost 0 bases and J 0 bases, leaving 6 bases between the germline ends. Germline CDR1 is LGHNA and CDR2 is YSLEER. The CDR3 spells CASSQEFRSYNEQFF. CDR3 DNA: TGCGCCAGCAGCCAAGAGTTCCGCTCCTACAATGAGCAGTTCTTC.

The CDR3 DNA sequence: TGTGCCAGCAGTTTTGCGGCAATTGGCTACACCTTC. This translates into CASSFAAIGYTF. The rearrangement uses TRBV12-3 or TRBV12-4 and TRBJ1-2, with D hard to call. Trimming shortened V by 3 bases and J by 7 bases, and 9 bases separated the two germline ends. The CDR3 length is 12 residues.

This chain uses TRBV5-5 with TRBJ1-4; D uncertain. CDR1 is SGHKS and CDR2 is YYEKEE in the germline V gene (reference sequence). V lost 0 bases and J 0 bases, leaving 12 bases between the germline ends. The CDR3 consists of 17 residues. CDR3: CASSLAPGRATNEKLFF. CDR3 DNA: TGTGCCAGCAGCTTGGCCCCGGGTAGAGCAACTAATGAAAAACTGTTTTTT.